This TCR beta chain was identified during a study of shared clonotypes between healthy human individuals. General observations from the study: Although depth was large, rarefaction showed that sequencing of the sorted subsets was incomplete. Sharing across a few donors was seen in roughly 5.2% of naive CD4 clonotypes.

Worth noting for this clone: Antigen: not known.

The material for each subset, its genomic DNA, was split evenly across several immunoSEQ plates. Clones were sequenced by immunoSEQ multiplex PCR, and TCRdb holds only the in-frame ones, with some missing. The data hold over a million clones, with roughly 95% observed a single time. The investigators split CD4+ cells into a CD45RA+ naive subset and a CD45RA-negative memory subset. The material sequenced was naive CD4+ T cells sorted from blood. The subset was: CD45RA+ positively selected. This sequence was found in a man aged 25 to 40 in good health.

CDR3 region: CASSQVLLAGGLNEQFF. The CDR3 region has the DNA TGCGCCAGCAGCCAAGTGTTACTAGCGGGAGGGTTAAATGAGCAGTTCTTC. The chain couples TRBV4-1 to TRBJ2-1, with TRBD2 matching 13 bases. Germline V lookup: CDR1 MGHRA, CDR2 YSYEKL. The CDR3 spans 17 residues. Losses at the gene ends were 1 base for V and 7 bases for J; bases not matched to a gene: 7.